The 15 T cell receptor beta chains reported below all come from one sample, sequenced in a study of Ad26.COV2.S vaccination and SARS-CoV-2 variants. Here immunoSEQ multiplex PCR was the method, and the copy in TCRdb shows in-frame clones only, minus some. Among about 480,000 clones, 70% to 90% were seen once, and the ten largest hold 13%. Treatment indicated: over 15 received Ad26.COV2.S at low or high dose, single or two shots; about 5 received placebo; per-sample allocation not given. Day 63 after the first injection of vaccine or placebo was the sampling time. Sequenced here: peripheral blood, sampled in a trial of Ad26.COV2.S vaccine versus placebo. Receptors were obtained from a person between 18 and 59 years old who received the Ad26.COV2.S COVID-19 vaccine or a placebo.

The rearrangement uses TRBV6-5 and TRBJ2-1; D unresolved. The germline gives CDR1 MNHEY, CDR2 SVGAGI. V was shortened by 8 bases and J by 4 bases, with 15 bases between the two germline ends. This CDR3 comprises 14 residues. The CDR3 reads CASLLSSGYNEQFF. The CDR3 DNA reads TGTGCCAGCCTTTTAAGTTCGGGTTACAATGAGCAGTTCTTC.

The chain joins TRBV30 to TRBJ2-7; 14 positions agree with TRBD2. The V and J ends lost 3 bases and 7 bases, in that order; junction bases with no gene match: 14. CDR1 GTSNPN and CDR2 SVGIG come from the germline V gene (reference sequence). The CDR3 covers 17 residues. The CDR3 DNA is TGTGCCTGGAGGGAAAACACGGGACTAGCGGGAGTTCGGGAGCAGTACTTC. Translated: CAWRENTGLAGVREQYF.

This clone was seen only a few times. This rearrangement joins TRBV14 to TRBJ1-3; D may be TRBD1 (5 bases). The CDR3 runs 14 residues. Germline V gene sequence: CDR1 SGHDN, CDR2 FVKESK. V was cut by 2 bases and J by 4 bases, with 9 bases left in between. The CDR3 DNA reads TGTGCCAGCAGCCAAAGGGGTTCCGGAAACACCATATATTTT. Translating it yields CASSQRGSGNTIYF.

The chain employs TRBV6-2 or TRBV6-3 and TRBJ1-1; D remains unclear. The germline V and J ends were trimmed by 0 bases and 0 bases, with 11 bases remaining between them. The germline V gene has CDR1 MNHEY and CDR2 SVGEGT. CDR3 length: 16 amino acids. The CDR3 region is CASSYSARDLNTEAFF. The CDR3 region has the DNA TGTGCCAGCAGTTACTCGGCTAGGGATTTGAACACTGAAGCTTTCTTT.

The chain is built from TRBV6-6 and TRBJ2-7; D perhaps matches TRBD1 (6 bases). Germline assignment: CDR1 MNHNY and CDR2 SVGAGI (reference sequence). The CDR3 length is 14 residues. V was cut by 11 bases and J by 1 base, with 18 bases left in between. CDR3 bases: TGTGCCGGACGAAATACAGGGCCGTCCTACGAGCAGTACTTC. It codes for CAGRNTGPSYEQYF.

The chain links TRBV7-2 to TRBJ2-2, with 7 bases fitting TRBD2. The CDR3 contains 17 residues. Germline V lookup: CDR1 SGHTA, CDR2 FQGNSA. The trim removed 2 bases at V and 4 bases at J, leaving 10 bases unmatched. CDR3 DNA sequence: TGTGCCAGCAGCTTACTCTTTGCGGGAGCGATCACCGGGGAGCTGTTTTTT. Translation: CASSLLFAGAITGELFF.

This clone was observed a single time. The chain uses TRBV7-2 and TRBJ1-2; D gene unclear. Germline CDR1 reads SGHTA; CDR2 reads FQGNSA. Deletions cut 8 bases from V and 1 base from J, with 11 bases between. This CDR3 has 13 residues. CDR3 loop: CASEAGFNYGYTF. The CDR3 DNA sequence: TGTGCCAGCGAGGCGGGGTTTAACTATGGCTACACCTTC.

The chain links TRBV28 to TRBJ1-5, with TRBD1 as a possible D gene (5 bases). CDR1 is MDHEN and CDR2 is SYDVKM in the germline V gene. Trimming took off 6 bases at V and 7 bases at J, with 19 bases between the two ends. The CDR3 loop spans 15 amino acids. The CDR3 sequence: CASSQIAGVGQPQHF. CDR3 DNA sequence: TGTGCCAGCAGCCAAATCGCGGGGGTAGGGCAGCCCCAGCATTTT.

The rearrangement uses TRBV2 and TRBJ2-2; 8 nucleotides line up with TRBD2. CDR1 is SNHLY and CDR2 is FYNNEI in the germline V gene. With V trimmed by 11 bases and J by 4 bases, 9 bases remained unmatched. This CDR3 has 14 amino acids. The CDR3 DNA sequence: TGTGCCTCTCGGCGGGGGGCAAGCACCGGGGAGCTGTTTTTT. Its protein is CASRRGASTGELFF.

The chain employs TRBV13 and TRBJ2-1, with a possible D match to TRBD1 (5 bases). Trimming pared 0 bases from V and 10 bases from J, leaving 13 bases between. Germline-derived CDR1 and CDR2 are PRHDT and FYEKMQ (reference sequence). The CDR3 runs 14 residues. CDR3 sequence: CASSLGQGAPEQFF. The CDR3 DNA sequence: TGTGCCAGCAGCTTAGGCCAGGGTGCCCCCGAGCAGTTCTTC. Looking up the rest from reference TRBV13 and TRBJ2-1 gives the full variable domain: AAGVIQSPRHLIKEKRETATLKCYPIPRHDTVYWYQQGPGQDPQFLISFYEKMQSDKGSIPDRFSAQQFSDYHSELNMSSLELGDSALYFCASSLGQGAPEQFFGPGTRLTVL.

CDR3 sequence reads: CASTQADNSPLHF. The CDR3 nucleotides read TGTGCCAGCACACAGGCTGATAATTCACCCCTCCACTTT. The chain uses TRBV28 and TRBJ1-6; tentatively, D is TRBD1 (5 bases). Germline assignment: CDR1 MDHEN and CDR2 SYDVKM. V dropped 7 bases and J dropped 5 bases, with 9 bases sitting between them. The CDR3 length is 13 residues.

This clone was seen a single time. The chain carries TRBV6-2 or TRBV6-3 and TRBJ2-7; maybe TRBD1 (6 bases). Trimming left V 2 bases short and J 7 bases short, with 12 bases between. Per germline, CDR1 MNHEY and CDR2 SVGEGT. The CDR3 is 13 residues long. The CDR3 DNA reads TGTGCCAGCAGTTACCCAGGGGCCAAGGAGCAGTACTTC. This sequence encodes CASSYPGAKEQYF.

The V call is TRBV28, the J call TRBJ1-5; D might be TRBD1 (5 bases). V lost 5 bases and J lost 2, with 13 bases in between. This CDR3 comprises 15 residues. Germline V CDR1 and CDR2: MDHEN, SYDVKM. This CDR3 is CASSNGGYGNQPQHF. The CDR3 nucleotides read TGTGCCAGCAGTAACGGGGGGTACGGCAATCAGCCCCAGCATTTT.

The rearrangement links TRBV5-6 to TRBJ2-7, with 8 bases aligning to TRBD2. The ends lost 0 bases at V and 1 base at J; junction bases unmatched: 3. The CDR3 length is 15 residues. Germline assignment: CDR1 SGHDT and CDR2 YYEEEE. The CDR3 sequence: CASSLDGRGSYEQYF. The DNA for the CDR3 is TGTGCCAGCAGCTTGGACGGGAGGGGGTCCTACGAGCAGTACTTC.

This clone was picked up a small number of times. The rearrangement joins TRBV27 to TRBJ1-5; D is unresolved. Germline V gene lookup returns CDR1 MNHEY and CDR2 SMNVEV (reference sequence). The CDR3 contains 14 residues. Trimming stripped 2 bases from V and 6 bases from J, with 11 bases between. The CDR3 DNA reads as TGTGCCAGCAGTTTACAGCGTTTCGGTCAGCCCCAGCATTTT. It encodes CASSLQRFGQPQHF.